The clone carrying this TCR beta chain appeared a few times. Its target is unknown. Amplified TCR beta CDR3 regions came from RNA transcripts. First-round RT-PCR with HTBI primers amplified the TCR CDR3 region. TCRdb analysed the multiplex PCR reads with MiXCR anew, one entry per CDR3 protein. The sample holds about 560,000 distinct CDR3 sequences, 16% seen once. This specimen comes from a study of T cells in Graves' hyperthyroidism and ophthalmopathy. General study findings and limits: The majority of expanded thyroid clonotypes above 0.001 also appeared in blood.

After removal of 2 bases from V and 5 bases from J, the junction contained 8 bases not matched to a gene. Germline values: CDR1 SGHRS, CDR2 YFSETQ. The CDR3 is 15 amino acids. The V and J genes are TRBV5-1 and TRBJ2-5, with 8 bases that match TRBD1. The TCR originated in a young woman with Graves' hyperthyroidism. Sequenced: blood. The CDR3 DNA is TGCGCCAGCAGCTTAGGATCAGGGGGCGTTGAGACCCAGTACTTC. Translating gives CASSLGSGGVETQYF.